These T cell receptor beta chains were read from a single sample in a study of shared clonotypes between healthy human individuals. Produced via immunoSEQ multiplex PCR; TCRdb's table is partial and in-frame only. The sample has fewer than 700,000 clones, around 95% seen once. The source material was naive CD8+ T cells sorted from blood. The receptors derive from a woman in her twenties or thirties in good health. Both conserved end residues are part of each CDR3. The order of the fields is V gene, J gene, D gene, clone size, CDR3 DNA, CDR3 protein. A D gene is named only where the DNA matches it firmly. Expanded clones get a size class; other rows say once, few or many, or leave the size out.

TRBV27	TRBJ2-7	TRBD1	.	TGTGCCAGCAGTCCCACAACAGGGGTGAGCGAGCAGTACTTC	CASSPTTGVSEQYF
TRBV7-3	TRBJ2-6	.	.	TGTGCCAGCAGCTTGGAACCTCACTCTGGGGCCAACGTCCTGACTTTC	CASSLEPHSGANVLTF
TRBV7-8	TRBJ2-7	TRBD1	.	TGTGCCAGCAGCTTAGTAGGGACAGGGCCCTCCTGGCGTTACTACGAGCAGTACTTC	CASSLVGTGPSWRYYEQYF
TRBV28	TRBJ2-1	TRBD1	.	TGTGCCAGCAGTTCGACCCAAGACAGGGGGAACTACAATGAGCAGTTCTTC	CASSSTQDRGNYNEQFF
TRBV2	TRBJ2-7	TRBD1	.	TGTGCCAGCAGTAGACCCGGGACAGTATACGAGCAGTACTTC	CASSRPGTVYEQYF
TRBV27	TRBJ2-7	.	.	TGTGCCAGCAGTTTATCGGCAACCCTCTCCTACGAGCAGTACTTC	CASSLSATLSYEQYF
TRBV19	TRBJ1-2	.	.	TGTGCCAGTAGTATTCTACTCAACTATGGCTACACCTTC	CASSILLNYGYTF
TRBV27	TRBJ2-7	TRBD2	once	TGTGCCAGCAGACTAGCGGAGTCCTACGAGCAGTACTTC	CASRLAESYEQYF
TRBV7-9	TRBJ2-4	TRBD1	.	TGTGCCACACGGGCCGGGACAGGGAATTTTCAGTACTTC	CATRAGTGNFQYF
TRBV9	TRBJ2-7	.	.	TGTGCCAGCAGCGTAACCACAGGGTCGTCCTACGAGCAGTACTTC	CASSVTTGSSYEQYF
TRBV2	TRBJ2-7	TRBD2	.	TGTGCCAGCAGTGAGGGACGGGAGGTGATCTCCTACGAGCAGTACTTC	CASSEGREVISYEQYF
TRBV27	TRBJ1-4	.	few	TGTGCCAGCAGGTACACCGCGGGAAAACTGTTTTTT	CASRYTAGKLFF
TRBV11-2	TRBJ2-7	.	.	TGTGCCAGCAGCTTAGATCGCCAGGCCCCTGGTTACGAGCAGTACTTC	CASSLDRQAPGYEQYF
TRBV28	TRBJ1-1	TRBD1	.	TGTGCCAGCAGTCCCCAGACAGGGACCTTTGCTGAAGCTTTCTTT	CASSPQTGTFAEAFF
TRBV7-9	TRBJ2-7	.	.	TGTGCCAGCAGCTTAGTAGTTAGCGCCGAGCAGTACTTC	CASSLVVSAEQYF
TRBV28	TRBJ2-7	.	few	TGTGCCAGCGGGGTGGGGGATCCCCTTCCCTACGAGCAGTACTTC	CASGVGDPLPYEQYF
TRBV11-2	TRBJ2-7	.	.	TGTGCCAGCAGCTTTCCAGGAGGCCTATACGAGCAGTACTTC	CASSFPGGLYEQYF
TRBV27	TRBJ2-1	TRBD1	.	TGTGCCAGCACCGCCGGGACAGGGGGAAAGAATGAGCAGTTCTTC	CASTAGTGGKNEQFF
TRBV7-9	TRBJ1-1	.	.	TGTGCCAGCAGCCCGTTGGATACTGAAGCTTTCTTT	CASSPLDTEAFF
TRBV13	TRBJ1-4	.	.	TGTGCCAGCAGCGTAGCAGGTGAAAAACTGTTTTTT	CASSVAGEKLFF
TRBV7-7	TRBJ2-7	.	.	TGTGCCAGCAGCCCTTCTCCGCGGGGGCTCGACGAGCAGTACTTC	CASSPSPRGLDEQYF
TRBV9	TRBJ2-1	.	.	TGTGCCAGCAGCACCGGGACACCATACAATGAGCAGTTCTTC	CASSTGTPYNEQFF
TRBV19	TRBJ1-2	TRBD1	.	TGTGCCAGTATGGAAGGGACAGGGGTTTTTGGCTACACCTTC	CASMEGTGVFGYTF
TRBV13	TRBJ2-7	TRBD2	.	TGTGCCAGCAGCTTTAGCGGGACCTCCTACGAGCAGTACTTC	CASSFSGTSYEQYF
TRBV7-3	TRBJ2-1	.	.	TGTGCCAGCAGCTTAACGGGAACCGGAGATGAGCAGTTCTTC	CASSLTGTGDEQFF
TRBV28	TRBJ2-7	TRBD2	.	TGTGCCAGCAGCCGGCTAGCGGGAGGGTACGAGCAGTACTTC	CASSRLAGGYEQYF
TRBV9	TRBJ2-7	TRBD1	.	TGTGCCAGCAGCGCACCCACAGGGGGCGATCCGTACGAGCAGTACTTC	CASSAPTGGDPYEQYF
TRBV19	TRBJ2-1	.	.	TGTGCCAGTAGTACTTTCTACAATGAGCAGTTCTTC	CASSTFYNEQFF